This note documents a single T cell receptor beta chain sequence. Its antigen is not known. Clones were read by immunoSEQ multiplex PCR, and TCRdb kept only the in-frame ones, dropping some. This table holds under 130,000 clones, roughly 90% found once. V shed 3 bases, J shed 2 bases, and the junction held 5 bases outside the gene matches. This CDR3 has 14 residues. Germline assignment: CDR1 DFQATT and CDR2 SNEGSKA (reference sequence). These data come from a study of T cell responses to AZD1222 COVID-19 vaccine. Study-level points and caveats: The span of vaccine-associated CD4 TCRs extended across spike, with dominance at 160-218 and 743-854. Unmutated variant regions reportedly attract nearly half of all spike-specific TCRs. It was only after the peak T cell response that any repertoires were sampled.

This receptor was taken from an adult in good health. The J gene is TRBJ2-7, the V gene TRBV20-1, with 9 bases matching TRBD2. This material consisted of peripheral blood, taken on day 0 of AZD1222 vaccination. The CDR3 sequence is CSASLASGTYEQYF. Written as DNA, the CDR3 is TGCAGTGCTAGTTTGGCTAGCGGGACCTACGAGCAGTACTTC.